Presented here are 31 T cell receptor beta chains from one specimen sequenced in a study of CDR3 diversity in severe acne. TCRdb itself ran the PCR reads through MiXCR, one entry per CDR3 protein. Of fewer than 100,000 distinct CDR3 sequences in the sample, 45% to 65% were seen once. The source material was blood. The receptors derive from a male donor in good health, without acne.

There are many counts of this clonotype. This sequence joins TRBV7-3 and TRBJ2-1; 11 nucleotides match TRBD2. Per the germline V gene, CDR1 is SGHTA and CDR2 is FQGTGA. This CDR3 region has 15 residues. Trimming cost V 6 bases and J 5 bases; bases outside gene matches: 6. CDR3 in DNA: TGTGCCAGCAGTTCCCTAGCGGGGGGAGACAATGAGCAGTTCTTC. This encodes CASSSLAGGDNEQFF.

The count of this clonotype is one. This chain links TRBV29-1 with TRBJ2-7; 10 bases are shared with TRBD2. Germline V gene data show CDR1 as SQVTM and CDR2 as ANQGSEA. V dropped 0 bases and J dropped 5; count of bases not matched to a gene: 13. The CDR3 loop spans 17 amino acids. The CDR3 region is CSVEEAGGLAGVHEQYF. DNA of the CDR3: TGCAGCGTTGAAGAGGCAGGGGGGCTAGCGGGAGTTCACGAGCAGTACTTC.

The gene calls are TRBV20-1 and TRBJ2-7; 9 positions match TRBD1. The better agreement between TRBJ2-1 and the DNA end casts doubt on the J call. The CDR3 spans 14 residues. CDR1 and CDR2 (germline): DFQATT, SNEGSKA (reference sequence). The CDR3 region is CSATGQGYYNEQFF. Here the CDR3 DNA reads TGCAGTGCTACAGGACAGGGGTACTACAATGAGCAGTTCTTC.

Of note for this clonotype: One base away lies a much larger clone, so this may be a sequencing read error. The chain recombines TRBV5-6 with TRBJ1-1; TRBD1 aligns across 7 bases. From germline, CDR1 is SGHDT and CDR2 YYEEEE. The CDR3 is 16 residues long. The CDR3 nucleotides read TGTGCCGGCAGCTTATTAGGGGCAGGGGGAAACACTGAAGCTTTCTTT. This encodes CAGSLLGAGGNTEAFF.

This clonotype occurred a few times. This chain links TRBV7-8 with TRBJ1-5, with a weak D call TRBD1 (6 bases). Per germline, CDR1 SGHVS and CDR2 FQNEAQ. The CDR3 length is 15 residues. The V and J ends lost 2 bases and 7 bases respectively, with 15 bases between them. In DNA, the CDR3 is TGTGCCAGCAGCTTATGGGGATCGGGGGGCCAGCCCCAGCATTTT. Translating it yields CASSLWGSGGQPQHF.

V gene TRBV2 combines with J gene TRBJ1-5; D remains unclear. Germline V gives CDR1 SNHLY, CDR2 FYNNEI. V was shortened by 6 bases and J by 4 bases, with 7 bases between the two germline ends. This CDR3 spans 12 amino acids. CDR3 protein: CASSAPNQPQHF. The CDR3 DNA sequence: TGTGCCAGCAGCGCCCCGAATCAGCCCCAGCATTTT.

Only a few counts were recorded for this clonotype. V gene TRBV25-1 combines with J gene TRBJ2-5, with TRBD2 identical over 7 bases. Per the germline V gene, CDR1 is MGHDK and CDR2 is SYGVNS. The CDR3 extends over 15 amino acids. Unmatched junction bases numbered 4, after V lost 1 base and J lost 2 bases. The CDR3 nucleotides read TGTGCCAGCAGTGAATTTGGGGGGGGTCAAGAGACCCAGTACTTC. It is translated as CASSEFGGGQETQYF.

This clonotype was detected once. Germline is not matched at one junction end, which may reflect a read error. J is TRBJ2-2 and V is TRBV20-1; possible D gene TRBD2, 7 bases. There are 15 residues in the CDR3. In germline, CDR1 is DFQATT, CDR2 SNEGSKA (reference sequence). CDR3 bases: TGCAGTGCTAGTTTGGGGGGGGCGGACACCGGGGAGCTGTCTTGG. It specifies CSASLGGADTGELSW.

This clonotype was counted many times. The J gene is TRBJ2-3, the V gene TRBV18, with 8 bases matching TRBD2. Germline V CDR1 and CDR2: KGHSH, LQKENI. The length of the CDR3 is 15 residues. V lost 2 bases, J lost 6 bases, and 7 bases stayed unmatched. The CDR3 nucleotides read TGTGCCAGCTCACCAAGAGGACTAGCCCCCGATACGCAGTATTTT. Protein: CASSPRGLAPDTQYF.

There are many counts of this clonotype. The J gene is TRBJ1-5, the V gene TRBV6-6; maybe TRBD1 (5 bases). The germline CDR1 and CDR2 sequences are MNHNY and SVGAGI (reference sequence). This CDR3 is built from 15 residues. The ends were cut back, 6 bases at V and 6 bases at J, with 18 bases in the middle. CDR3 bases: TGTGCCAGCAGCGGGGGGGGAATACAAGGTCAGCCCCAGCATTTT. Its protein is CASSGGGIQGQPQHF.

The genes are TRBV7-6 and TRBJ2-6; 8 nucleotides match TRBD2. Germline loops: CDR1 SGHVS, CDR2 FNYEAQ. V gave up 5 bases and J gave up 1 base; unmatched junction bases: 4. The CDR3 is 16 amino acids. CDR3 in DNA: TGTGCCAGCAGCCCCGGGGGGGCATCTGGGGCCAACGTCCTGACTTTC. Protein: CASSPGGASGANVLTF.

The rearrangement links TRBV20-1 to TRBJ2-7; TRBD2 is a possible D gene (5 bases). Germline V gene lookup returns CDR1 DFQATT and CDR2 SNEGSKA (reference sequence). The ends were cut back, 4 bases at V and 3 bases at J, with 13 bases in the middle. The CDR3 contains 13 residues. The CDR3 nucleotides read TGCAGTGCTAAGCTAGCTGCCCGCTACGAGCAGTACTTC. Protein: CSAKLAARYEQYF.

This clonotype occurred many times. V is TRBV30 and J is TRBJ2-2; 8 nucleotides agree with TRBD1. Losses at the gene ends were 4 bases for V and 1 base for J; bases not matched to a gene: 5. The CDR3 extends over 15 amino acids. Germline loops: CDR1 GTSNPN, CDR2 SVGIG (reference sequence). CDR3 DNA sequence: TGTGCCTGGAAAGGGACAGGCCTGAACACCGGGGAGCTGTTTTTT. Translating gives CAWKGTGLNTGELFF.

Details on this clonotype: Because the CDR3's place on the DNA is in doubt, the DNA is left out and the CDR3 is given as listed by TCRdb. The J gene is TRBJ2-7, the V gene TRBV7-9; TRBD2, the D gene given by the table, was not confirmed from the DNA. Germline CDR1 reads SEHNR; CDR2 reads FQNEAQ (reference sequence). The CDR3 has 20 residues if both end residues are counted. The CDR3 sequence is CASSFYICSAPGTSPHEQYF.

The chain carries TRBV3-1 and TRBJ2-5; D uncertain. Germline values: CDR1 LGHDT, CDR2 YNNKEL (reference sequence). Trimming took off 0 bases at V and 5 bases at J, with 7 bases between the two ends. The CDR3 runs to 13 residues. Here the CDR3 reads CASSQDLRETQYF. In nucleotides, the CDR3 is TGTGCCAGCAGCCAAGATCTACGTGAGACCCAGTACTTC.

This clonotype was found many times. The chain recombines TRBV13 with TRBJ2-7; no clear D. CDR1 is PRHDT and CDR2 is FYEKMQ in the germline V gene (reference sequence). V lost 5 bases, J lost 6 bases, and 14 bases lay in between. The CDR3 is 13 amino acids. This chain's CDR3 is CASSTADGAEQYF. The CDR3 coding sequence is TGTGCCAGCAGCACAGCCGACGGAGCCGAGCAGTACTTC.

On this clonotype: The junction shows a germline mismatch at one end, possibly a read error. The CDR3 loop is CASSRVGVRDGHEQYF. CDR3 in DNA: TGTGCCAGCAGCCGCGTGGGGGTGAGGGATGGGCACGAGCAGTACTTC. The rearrangement joins TRBV10-1 to TRBJ2-7, with D perhaps TRBD1 or TRBD2 (5 bases each). This CDR3 has 16 residues. Germline V gene lookup returns CDR1 WNHNN and CDR2 SYGVQD (reference sequence).

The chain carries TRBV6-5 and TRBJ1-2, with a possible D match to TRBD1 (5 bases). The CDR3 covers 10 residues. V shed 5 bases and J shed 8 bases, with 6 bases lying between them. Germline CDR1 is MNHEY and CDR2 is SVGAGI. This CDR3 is CASSGAGYTF. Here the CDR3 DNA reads TGTGCCAGCAGTGGGGCCGGCTACACCTTC.

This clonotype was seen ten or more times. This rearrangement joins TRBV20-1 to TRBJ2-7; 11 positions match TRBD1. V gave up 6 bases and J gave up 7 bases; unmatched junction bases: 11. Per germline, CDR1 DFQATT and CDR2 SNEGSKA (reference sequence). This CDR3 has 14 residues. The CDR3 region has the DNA TGCAGTGCCCGAGCGGACAGGGGGCTAGTTGAGCAGTACTTC. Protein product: CSARADRGLVEQYF.

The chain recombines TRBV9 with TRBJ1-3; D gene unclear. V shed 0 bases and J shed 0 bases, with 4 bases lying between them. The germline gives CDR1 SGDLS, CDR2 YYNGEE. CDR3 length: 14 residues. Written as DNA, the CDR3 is TGTGCCAGCAGCGTAGGGAGCTCTGGAAACACCATATATTTT. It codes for CASSVGSSGNTIYF.

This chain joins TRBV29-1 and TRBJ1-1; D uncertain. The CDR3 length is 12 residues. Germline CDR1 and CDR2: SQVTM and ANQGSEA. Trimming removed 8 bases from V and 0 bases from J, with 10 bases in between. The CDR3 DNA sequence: TGCAGCTTTACAGACATGAACACTGAAGCTTTCTTT. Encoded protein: CSFTDMNTEAFF. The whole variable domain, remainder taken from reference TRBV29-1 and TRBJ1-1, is SAVISQKPSRDICQRGTSLTIQCQVDSQVTMMFWYRQQPGQSLTLIATANQGSEATYESGFVIDKFPISRPNLTFSTLTVSNMSPEDSSIYLCSFTDMNTEAFFGQGTRLTVV.

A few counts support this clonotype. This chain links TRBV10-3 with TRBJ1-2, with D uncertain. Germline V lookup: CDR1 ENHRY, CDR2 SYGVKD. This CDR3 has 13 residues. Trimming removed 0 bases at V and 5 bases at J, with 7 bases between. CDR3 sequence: CAISESRQYGYTF. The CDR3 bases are TGTGCCATCAGTGAGTCTCGACAATATGGCTACACCTTC.

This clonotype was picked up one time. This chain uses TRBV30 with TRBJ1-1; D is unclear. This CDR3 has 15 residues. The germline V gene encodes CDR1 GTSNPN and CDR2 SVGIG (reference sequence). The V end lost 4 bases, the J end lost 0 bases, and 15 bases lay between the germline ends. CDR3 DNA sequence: TGTGCCTGGAAACCGCCTACGGTCATGAACACTGAAGCTTTCTTT. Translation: CAWKPPTVMNTEAFF.

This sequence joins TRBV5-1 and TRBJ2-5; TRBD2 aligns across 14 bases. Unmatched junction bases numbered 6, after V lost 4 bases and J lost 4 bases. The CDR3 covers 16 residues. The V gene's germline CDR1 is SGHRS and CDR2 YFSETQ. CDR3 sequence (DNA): TGCGCCAGCAGCCCGACTAGCGGGGGGGAAAGAGAGACCCAGTACTTC. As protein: CASSPTSGGERETQYF. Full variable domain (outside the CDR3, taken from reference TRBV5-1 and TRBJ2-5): KAGVTQTPRYLIKTRGQQVTLSCSPISGHRSVSWYQQTPGQGLQFLFEYFSETQRNKGNFPGRFSGRQFSNSRSEMNVSTLELGDSALYLCASSPTSGGERETQYFGPGTRLLVL.

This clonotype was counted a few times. The CDR3 DNA reads TGTGCCAGCAGCTTCCAACCTCCACTCCGTGCTGGAGCTCCTCGGCAGTACTTC. As protein: CASSFQPPLRAGAPRQYF. The chain is built from TRBV7-8 and TRBJ2-7; no firm D call. CDR3 size: 18 residues. V shed 3 bases and J shed 9 bases, with 30 bases lying between them. Germline CDR1 and CDR2: SGHVS and FQNEAQ.

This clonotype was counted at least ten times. The CDR3 here is CASSESTYEQYF. Here the CDR3 DNA reads TGTGCCAGCAGTGAATCCACCTACGAGCAGTACTTC. This chain uses TRBV25-1 with TRBJ2-7; D gene uncertain. Deletions cut 1 base from V and 2 bases from J, with 3 bases between. The CDR3 consists of 12 residues. Per germline, CDR1 MGHDK and CDR2 SYGVNS.

CDR3 sequence reads: CASSLDRDRENTGELFF. DNA for the CDR3: TGCGCCAGCAGCTTGGACCGGGACAGGGAGAACACCGGGGAGCTGTTTTTT. V is TRBV5-1 and J is TRBJ2-2; 9 nucleotides line up with TRBD1. From germline, CDR1 is SGHRS and CDR2 YFSETQ. The CDR3 is 17 residues long. The ends lost 0 bases at V and 1 base at J; junction bases unmatched: 4.

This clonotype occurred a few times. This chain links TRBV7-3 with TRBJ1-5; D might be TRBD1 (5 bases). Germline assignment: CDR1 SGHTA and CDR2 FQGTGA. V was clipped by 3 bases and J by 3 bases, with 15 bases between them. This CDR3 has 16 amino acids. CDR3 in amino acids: CASSLTVFPFNQPQHF. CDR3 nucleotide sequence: TGTGCCAGCAGCTTGACAGTCTTCCCCTTCAATCAGCCCCAGCATTTT.

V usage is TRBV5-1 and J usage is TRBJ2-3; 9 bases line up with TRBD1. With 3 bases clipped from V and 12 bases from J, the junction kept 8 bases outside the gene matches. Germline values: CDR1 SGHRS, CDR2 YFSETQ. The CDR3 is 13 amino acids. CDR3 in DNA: TGCGCCAGCAGCTACGGACAGGGGCACTTTCAGTATTTT. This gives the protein CASSYGQGHFQYF. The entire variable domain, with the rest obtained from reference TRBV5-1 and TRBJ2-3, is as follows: KAGVTQTPRYLIKTRGQQVTLSCSPISGHRSVSWYQQTPGQGLQFLFEYFSETQRNKGNFPGRFSGRQFSNSRSEMNVSTLELGDSALYLCASSYGQGHFQYFGPGTRLTVL.

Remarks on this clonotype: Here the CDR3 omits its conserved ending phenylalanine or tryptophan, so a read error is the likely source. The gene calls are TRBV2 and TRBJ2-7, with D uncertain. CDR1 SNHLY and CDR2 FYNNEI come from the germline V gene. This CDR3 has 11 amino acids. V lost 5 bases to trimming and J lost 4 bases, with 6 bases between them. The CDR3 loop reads CASSKTYEQYL. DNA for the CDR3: TGTGCCAGCAGTAAAACTTACGAGCAGTACCTC.

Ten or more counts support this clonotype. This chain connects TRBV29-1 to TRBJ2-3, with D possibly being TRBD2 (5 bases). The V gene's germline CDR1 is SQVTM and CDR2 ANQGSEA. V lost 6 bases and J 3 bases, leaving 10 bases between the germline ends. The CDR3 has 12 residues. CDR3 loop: CSVGGDTDTQYF. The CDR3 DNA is TGCAGCGTAGGAGGAGATACAGATACGCAGTATTTT.